This T cell receptor (beta chain) was recovered during a study of radiotherapy plus CTLA-4 blockade in lung cancer. Overall study: Objective responses emerged in roughly 20% of patients, and over 30% attained disease control. Regarding the study as a whole: Dynamics of early blood T cell clones, together with interferon-beta, were reportedly the best predictors of response. Clones of tumor-derived TCRs expanded in blood after radiotherapy plus ipilimumab.

Clones were sequenced by immunoSEQ multiplex PCR, and TCRdb holds only the in-frame ones, with some missing. The sample has approximately 85,000 clones, 75% to 90% seen once. Each patient with chemo-refractory metastatic non-small-cell lung cancer was treated with focal radiation plus CTLA-4 blockade using ipilimumab. The germline V gene encodes CDR1 SGHTA and CDR2 FQGNSA. CDR3 length: 15 amino acids. V gave up 1 base and J gave up 3 bases, with 12 bases separating them. About this clone itself: The target antigen is unknown.

The sequencing here drew on peripheral blood, taken from a patient treated with radiotherapy plus ipilimumab. The clonotype originates from a human donor with non-small cell lung cancer who had a partial response to radiotherapy plus ipilimumab. The genes are TRBV7-2 and TRBJ1-2; TRBD1 is a possible D gene (6 bases). The CDR3 coding sequence is TGTGCCAGCAGCTTAGATCCCAGGGGAGACTATGGCTACACCTTC. Residues: CASSLDPRGDYGYTF.